The 13 T cell receptor beta chains reported below all come from one sample, sequenced in a study of T-cell memory formation after mild COVID-19. TCRdb itself ran the 5' RACE reads through MiXCR, one entry per CDR3 protein. The sample comprises over 45,000 distinct CDR3 sequences, roughly 26% of which are singletons, and around 40% rests with the top ten. The specimen was PBMCs or a T cell subset sorted from them (not recorded which). These receptors all stem from a man aged 18 to 29 who had mild COVID-19 (a few samples of this study predate the infection). Cell type and time point are not known.

This clonotype came up a few times. This chain joins TRBV10-2 and TRBJ1-2, with TRBD1 identical over 7 bases. V shed 7 bases, J shed 3 bases, and the junction held 14 bases outside the gene matches. This CDR3 comprises 16 residues. CDR1 and CDR2 (germline): WSHSY, SAAADI. In DNA, the CDR3 is TGCGCCAGCAACCCAACGACAGGGAGAGGCGACTATGGCTACACCTTC. Its translation: CASNPTTGRGDYGYTF.

CDR3 DNA: TGTGCCAGCAGCACCCCGGACGGGACTCCCGGGGAGCTGTTTTTT. This encodes CASSTPDGTPGELFF. The chain uses TRBV7-9 and TRBJ2-2, with TRBD2 as a possible D gene (6 bases). The V gene lost 5 bases and the J gene lost 6 bases, with 16 bases spanning the gap. Germline CDR1 SEHNR, CDR2 FQNEAQ (reference sequence). The CDR3 extends over 15 amino acids.

The V call is TRBV20-1, the J call TRBJ2-4, with a tentative D call TRBD2 (6 bases). The CDR3 totals 14 residues. Germline-derived CDR1 and CDR2 are DFQATT and SNEGSKA (reference sequence). The V and J ends lost 0 bases and 4 bases respectively, with 10 bases between them. The CDR3 DNA reads as TGCAGTGCTAGAGAGGAGGGCATTAAAAACATTCAGTACTTC. Its translation: CSAREEGIKNIQYF.

This chain links TRBV6-2 or TRBV6-3 with TRBJ2-2; TRBD1 is a possible D gene (6 bases). Trimming left V 4 bases short and J 3 bases short, with 18 bases between. The CDR3 has 17 residues. The germline gives CDR1 MNHEY, CDR2 SVGEGT. Written as DNA, the CDR3 is TGTGCCAGCAGTTCACCTCAGGGGATTGGCGACACCGGGGAGCTGTTTTTT. Translation: CASSSPQGIGDTGELFF.

This sequence joins TRBV4-1 and TRBJ2-1, with 9 positions matching TRBD2. Per germline, CDR1 MGHRA and CDR2 YSYEKL. The junction had 5 bases not matched to a gene; V was cut back by 0 bases and J by 8 bases. The CDR3 consists of 15 residues. CDR3 bases: TGCGCCAGCAGCCAAGATGGCGGGGGGGCCCATGAGCAGTTCTTC. This sequence encodes CASSQDGGGAHEQFF.

This clonotype has more than one count but fewer than ten. The V and J genes are TRBV7-9 and TRBJ2-3; D is unresolved. This CDR3 has 16 amino acids. The germline CDR1 and CDR2 sequences are SEHNR and FQNEAQ (reference sequence). V was cut by 3 bases and J by 2 bases, with 15 bases left in between. The CDR3 here is CASSLGSRSPTDTQYF. The CDR3 DNA is TGTGCCAGCAGCTTGGGGTCCCGCAGCCCCACAGATACGCAGTATTTT.

In this sample, this clonotype turned up a few times. V and J are TRBV7-8 and TRBJ1-5; D is unresolved. This CDR3 comprises 17 residues. The V end was cut by 5 bases, the J end by 3 bases, with 20 bases between. From germline, CDR1 is SGHVS and CDR2 FQNEAQ. The CDR3 spells CASSLVSVRAVNQPQHF. CDR3 nucleotides: TGTGCCAGCAGCCTAGTCAGCGTACGGGCAGTCAATCAGCCCCAGCATTTT.

This sequence joins TRBV5-1 and TRBJ1-1; tentatively, D is TRBD1 (5 bases). The V and J ends lost 5 bases and 7 bases respectively, with 15 bases between them. CDR3 length: 13 residues. The V gene's germline CDR1 is SGHRS and CDR2 YFSETQ. CDR3 region: CASSPDRIHEAFF. As DNA, the CDR3 is TGCGCCAGCAGTCCTGACAGAATTCATGAAGCTTTCTTT.

V gene TRBV12-3 or TRBV12-4 combines with J gene TRBJ2-7; 7 bases line up with TRBD1. Unmatched junction bases numbered 5, after V lost 3 bases and J lost 3 bases. The CDR3 spans 14 residues. Written as DNA, the CDR3 is TGTGCCAGCAGTTTCGGAGCAGGGGGCTACGAGCAGTACTTC. It is translated as CASSFGAGGYEQYF.

There are many counts of this clonotype. The genes are TRBV6-5 and TRBJ2-7; D might be TRBD1 (5 bases). The CDR3 loop spans 13 amino acids. The V gene's germline CDR1 is MNHEY and CDR2 SVGAGI. V lost 8 bases to trimming and J lost 3 bases, with 14 bases between them. Written as DNA, the CDR3 is TGTGCCAGCGGACACAGGCCGAACTACGAGCAGTACGTC. Protein sequence: CASGHRPNYEQYV.

This clonotype was seen only a few times. The chain uses TRBV13 and TRBJ1-1; D not resolved. Looked up from germline, CDR1 is PRHDT and CDR2 is FYEKMQ (reference sequence). CDR3 length: 15 residues. The V and J ends lost 3 bases and 4 bases respectively, with 15 bases between them. DNA of the CDR3: TGTGCCAGCAGCTTGGCCCTCCGATCTGGCACTGAAGCTTTCTTT. Translating it yields CASSLALRSGTEAFF.

This clonotype came up a few times. The V gene is TRBV7-3, the J gene TRBJ2-3; possible D gene TRBD2, 6 bases. Germline CDR1 reads SGHTA; CDR2 reads FQGTGA. Trimming stripped 2 bases from V and 5 bases from J, with 14 bases between. The CDR3 contains 15 residues. Here the CDR3 DNA reads TGTGCCAGCAGCTTAGGGCCGGGGGTCGAAGATACGCAGTATTTT. Translating gives CASSLGPGVEDTQYF.

The sample holds many counts of this clonotype. The rearrangement joins TRBV10-3 to TRBJ2-5; weak D call: TRBD2 (6 bases). CDR1 ENHRY and CDR2 SYGVKD come from the germline V gene. V lost 0 bases and J 2 bases, leaving 13 bases between the germline ends. This CDR3 has 16 amino acids. The CDR3 nucleotides are TGTGCCATCAGTGAGTCGGCAGGGAGGCCTCAAGAGACCCAGTACTTC. Residues: CAISESAGRPQETQYF.